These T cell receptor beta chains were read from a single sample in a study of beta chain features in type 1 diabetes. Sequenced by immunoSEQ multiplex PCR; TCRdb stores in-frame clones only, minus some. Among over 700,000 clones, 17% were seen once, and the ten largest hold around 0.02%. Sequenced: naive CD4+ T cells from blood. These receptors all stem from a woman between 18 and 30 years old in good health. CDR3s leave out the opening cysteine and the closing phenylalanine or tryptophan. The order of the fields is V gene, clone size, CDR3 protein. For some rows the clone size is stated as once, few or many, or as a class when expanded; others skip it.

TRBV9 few ASSAPSGRGETQY
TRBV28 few ASSYGRAVFFVAQH
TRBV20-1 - SARGGPPI
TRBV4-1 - ASSQDKRLHEQF
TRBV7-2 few ASSPGLSNTEAF
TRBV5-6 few ASSLWGKGTGELF
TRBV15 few ATSRDGQSTIY
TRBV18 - ASQETADTEAF
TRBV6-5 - AIGASKGNEQF
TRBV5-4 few ASSSLPGTGELF
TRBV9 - ASSAQGADQPQH
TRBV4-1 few ASSQVGARSYNEQF
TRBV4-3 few ASSQDRVSSYNEQF
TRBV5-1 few ASSLAMVETQY
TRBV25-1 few ASSEPGQGVETQY
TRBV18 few ASSAAGTGLEAF
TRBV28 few ASSLQGANGYT
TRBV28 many ASHTNSGANVLT
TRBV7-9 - ASRSGRGKGYT
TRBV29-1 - SVDLGYEQY
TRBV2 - ASSYRQETQY
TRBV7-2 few ASSQDLRDQETQY
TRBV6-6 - ASSYPGTGNTIY
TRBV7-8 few ASSLLGTSGIHEQF
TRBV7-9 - ASSLVQGHRNTEAF
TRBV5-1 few ASLPPGTDTQY
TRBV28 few ASSGAGTGSNEQY
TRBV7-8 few ASSLYRGQGAHEQY
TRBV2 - ASSSEQGAYGYT
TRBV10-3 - AISGSGTASSYEQY
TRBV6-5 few ASSAPITDYGYT
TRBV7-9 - ASSLAVYGNEQF
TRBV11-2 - ASSVGRVAVSTDHNEQF
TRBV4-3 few ASSQVQGVGQPQH
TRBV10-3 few ATAELGTSAPDTQY
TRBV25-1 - ASSEGSLQETQY
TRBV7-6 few ASSPGGGISYEQY
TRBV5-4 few ASSLGAGTSGSNTQY
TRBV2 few ASKQGGDTQY
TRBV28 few ASSLPGQGSQPQH
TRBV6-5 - ASSAQSVNLYEQY
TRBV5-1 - ASSLRTPPYEQY
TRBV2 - ASSPQGSNTEAF
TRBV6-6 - ASSNGLALETQY
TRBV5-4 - ASSFRGTGYT
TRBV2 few ASREGHSNQPQH
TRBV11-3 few ASSFSDSSNQPQH
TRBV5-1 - ASSLGILPNNEQF
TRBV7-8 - ASSPYPGDGRPGSYEQY
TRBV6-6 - ATSTWRDTEAF